Below, one T cell receptor (beta chain) is given with its context. This sample was included in a study of T cells in localized non-small cell lung cancer. Using immunoSEQ multiplex PCR, the repertoire was profiled, and TCRdb retains in-frame clones only, with some absent. The sample yields tens of thousands of clones, 78% seen once. V dropped 0 bases and J dropped 2; count of bases not matched to a gene: 4. The CDR3 covers 15 residues. Germline CDR1 reads SGHKS; CDR2 reads YYEKEE (reference sequence). The source material was peripheral blood, sampled before any cancer treatment. The chain links TRBV5-5 to TRBJ2-7; 8 bases agree with TRBD1. This TCR came from a male donor aged 60 or over with stage II squamous cell lung carcinoma. CDR3 bases: TGTGCCAGCAGCTTGGCTGGACAGGGTCCCTACGAGCAGTACTTC. This encodes CASSLAGQGPYEQYF.